The present T cell receptor (beta chain) was sequenced within a study of cytomegalovirus exposure and HLA in healthy donors (dated by TCRdb to 2017 to 2019). Looking at the study overall: An earlier analysis of approximately 640 of the donors reported 250 to 300 Gb of sequence data and 100 million to 140 million unique TCR beta sequences from roughly 180 million T cells. Both class I and class II loci were covered by HLA typing, at four-digit resolution. To decide whether each TCR beta V gene segment behaved as functional or pseudogenic, an earlier analysis of fewer than 750 of the donors relied on high-throughput TCR beta sequencing. Donor age, sex, ethnicity and CMV serostatus were compiled alongside the repertoire data. To predict cytomegalovirus infection status, the study combined high-throughput TCR immunosequencing, statistical association of individual TCRs with disease status, and machine learning. An early release covering roughly 600 HLA-typed donors comprised about 300 gigabases of sequencing data and some 79 million unique TCR sequences. Using immunosequencing, the study profiled T cell repertoires from 666 subjects and related those repertoires to cytomegalovirus serostatus. The study aimed to test whether signatures of past pathogen exposure could be identified by cataloging public T cell receptors. On average, roughly 240,000 unique TCR beta nucleotide sequences were sequenced per donor among 300 to 500 genotyped donors of the cohort, with 15% to 20% of those sequences being non-productive. The number of donors typed differed by locus, with roughly 620-640 for A, B, C, DRB1 and DQB1, roughly 520 for DQA1, under 610 for DPA1, and roughly 450 for DPB1. Every discovery cohort repertoire had been produced on one sequencing platform. A later genetic analysis used genome-wide SNP genotypes for about 65% of the roughly 670 donors, treating that subset as a discovery cohort. In the later analysis, no new phenotypic data were used to find candidate immune exposures; instead, reliance was placed on TCR beta sequences and their occurrence across donors. The genetic ancestry cluster associated with self-reported Caucasian donors included 70% to 85% of the roughly 380 genotyped donors. About five DR-DQ haplotypes were handled as single units for association and clustering, since linkage in the cohort was strong. Along with the 666-subject first cohort, a separate validation cohort of over a hundred different subjects was used. In a later analysis, previously published TCR beta repertoires from several hundred donors were re-analyzed and high-resolution HLA genotyping was added so that TCR occurrence patterns could be studied. The full study reports these points: A further reported finding was that TCR beta sequences accurately predicted the HLA-A and HLA-B alleles for most subjects in the first cohort. A later genetic analysis reported fewer N-insertions in productive TCRs among donors in an Asian-associated ancestry cluster than the roughly 640-donor mean. The classifier was reported to diagnose cytomegalovirus status with high specificity and sensitivity in both the original and validation cohorts. Most TCR sequences were observed very rarely across donors, whereas some public TCRs were present in many individuals. Presence/absence analyses assumed roughly uniform sequencing depth across donors, an assumption that may not hold. In a later analysis, most CMV-associated TCR beta chains were found to appear HLA-restricted, with HLA associations seemingly driven largely by CMV exposure. In a later analysis, the rate of TCR association differed among HLA loci, with DRB1 alleles having the most associated TCRs and HLA-C alleles having the fewest. Because some donors lacked HLA typing at each locus, the association tests relied only on the typed subset. Correlated functional status among segregating V segments might reflect linkage disequilibrium, but an unknown experimental factor could not be ruled out. The 87-base-pair reads could not distinguish some IMGT-functional V segments, including TRBV6-2 and TRBV6-3, so those segments were excluded. A cluster of highly shared sequence variants was judged likely to be a technical artifact of the sequencing pipeline. CMV serostatus was the only immune exposure information available for the cohort. This cohort had only TCR beta chains sequenced, and the lack of alpha or paired-chain data limited which features could be detected. In a later analysis, about 17,000 TCR beta sequences were associated with specific HLA alleles at a false discovery rate of 0.05. The authors suggested that the approach could potentially be extended to other disease states and immunological phenotypes. Roughly 15 rarely observed V segments, including chromosome 9 orphons, were excluded from the earlier analysis of about 610 of the donors because counts were too low. In a later analysis, HLA-associated TCR beta chains were found to be more clonally expanded and to have lower generation probabilities than equally common non-associated chains. Assigning TCR associations to individual alleles was difficult when HLA alleles, especially DR and DQ, strongly co-occurred. According to a later analysis, parvovirus B19, influenza, CMV and Epstein-Barr virus appeared linked to several top co-occurrence clusters. In vitro tests confirmed that a few of the cytomegalovirus-associated TCR beta chains recognize cytomegalovirus antigens. An earlier analysis of several hundred of the donors showed that most TCR beta V segments appeared in productive rearrangements either about 90% or about 30% of the time, which broadly matched IMGT annotations. The study listed approximately 150 TCR beta chains as associated with cytomegalovirus. In a later genetic analysis, a missense DCLRE1C variant was associated with V-gene and J-gene trimming of TCR beta chains, and the association was replicated in an independent cohort.

Comments on this clone: It has no known antigen specificity. Per-base qualities were not stored, and no clone one base away is much larger.

The cohort consisted of approximately 670 healthy bone marrow donors. All cohort members were sampled while nominally healthy, although unrecorded immune exposures were likely present. The donor tested CMV seronegative, placing the donor among the 350 to 400 seronegative members of the cohort. Each donor provided a peripheral blood sample, and peripheral blood mononuclear cells were used for TCR beta sequencing. Genomic DNA was extracted from the blood cell samples with the Qiagen DNeasy Blood Extraction Kit. The method behind the library was the immunoSEQ multiplex PCR assay. A mixture of 60 forward primers for TCR Vbeta segments and 13 reverse primers for TCR Jbeta segments was used in the multiplex PCR. A multiplex PCR assay on genomic DNA amplified the CDR3 region of rearranged TCR beta genes. On the Illumina HiSeq System, the amplified TCR beta libraries were sequenced as 87-base-pair reads. The original methods were these. A later analysis counted approximately 74 million unique TCR beta chains across the approximately 700 repertoires, and some 11 million of these chains were shared by at least two donors. Raw reads were error-corrected and collapsed into unique sequences with a nearest-neighbor algorithm that merged closely related sequences to remove PCR and sequencing errors. V, D and J gene segments were assigned by aligning CDR3 sequences to IMGT reference sequences. For a sequence to be retained, at least a six-nucleotide match to both a V gene segment and a J gene segment was required. Rearrangements were called productive when the CDR3 lacked stop codons and stayed in frame with V and J; all others were non-productive. CDR3 was defined according to IMGT convention as the region running from the second conserved V-encoded cysteine to the conserved J-encoded phenylalanine. In an earlier analysis of 587 of the donors, sequences lacking an unambiguous match to a single V gene segment were excluded. An earlier analysis of 500 to 700 of the donors classified V segments as functional when productive rearrangements were above 56.7% and as segregating when the standard deviation between donors was above 5%. To diagnose cytomegalovirus status from the catalog of TCR beta chain sequences, a statistical classification framework was built. In a later analysis, TCR nucleotide sequences were compared against IMGT/GENE-DB human TR gene sequences so that V and J genes could be assigned. Using the TCRdist pipeline, a later analysis assigned CDR3 sequences along with most-parsimonious VDJ recombination scenarios. In a later analysis, each TCR beta chain was defined by its CDR3 amino acid sequence together with its V-gene family, and reads without a unique V-gene family were excluded. To address suspected cross-contamination and a sequencing artifact, a later analysis removed a few hundred highly shared, low-generation-probability nucleotide sequences. In a later analysis, a clonal expansion index was calculated for each public chain from normalized within-repertoire ranks of inferred template counts. Generation probabilities in a later analysis came from a VDJ recombination model fitted to out-of-frame rearrangements, and those results were checked against IGoR. In a later analysis, TCR-TCR, TCR-HLA and TCR-CMV co-occurrence was scored with hypergeometric tests, and a repertoire-size bias correction was applied to TCR pairs. A later analysis estimated false discovery rates by permuting HLA or CMV assignments 20 times. A later analysis grouped co-occurring TCRs with DBSCAN, adding TCRdist sequence similarity when clustering within HLA-allele-positive subsets. Repertoires with fewer than 30,000 or more than 120,000 public chains, plus five repertoires with anomalous nucleotide sharing, were excluded from co-occurrence clustering. TCRdb mirrors the immuneACCESS table, restricted to in-frame sequences. Some clones are absent from its copies; in checked studies, under half trace to an unresolved V gene, and the reason for the others is unknown. The D gene and trimming were derived from the DNA, and the V and J assignments and clone size from that table. In all, the sample holds roughly 80,000 clones, and less than 85% of those were seen once. The ten largest clones take up around 0.96% of the sample.

V is trimmed back by 2 bases and J by 0 bases, and the junction contains 2 bases that no gene match accounts for. The CDR3 sequence holds 16 residues, the cysteine and phenylalanine included. Only the CDR3 DNA stays, 48 bases, in frame from base 1. CDR1 and CDR2 were assigned from the germline V gene as LGHNA and YNFKEQ. This sequence was found in a male donor in good health and CMV-seronegative. In this chain, TRBV4-2 is recombined with TRBJ1-3; TRBD1 aligns with 9 central bases. Sequenced sample: PBMCs. CDR3 reads: CASSQNRGPSGNTIYF. DNA sequence: TGTGCCAGCAGCCAAAACAGGGGGCCCTCTGGAAACACCATATATTTT.